The 25 T cell receptor beta chains given below trace back to one sample, sequenced in a study of T cells after yellow fever vaccination. TCRdb re-called the 5' RACE reads with MiXCR, one entry per CDR3 protein. The sample lists just over 250,000 distinct CDR3 sequences; roughly 5.6% were seen once. Source: CD4+ T cells sorted from PBMCs, taken on the day of the yellow fever booster vaccination. The receptors derive from a man aged 18 to 29 who received the YFV17D yellow fever vaccine.

This clonotype has at least ten counts. The chain employs TRBV3-1 and TRBJ2-2; D is uncertain. Germline CDR1 is LGHDT and CDR2 is YNNKEL (reference sequence). V was trimmed by 2 bases and J by 7 bases, leaving 14 bases between them. The CDR3 is 15 amino acids. CDR3 residues: CASSQWGNDGGELFF. The CDR3 bases are TGTGCCAGCAGCCAATGGGGTAATGATGGCGGGGAGCTGTTTTTT.

This clonotype was recorded a few times. This chain connects TRBV7-2 to TRBJ1-6; 8 bases are a match to TRBD1. Germline CDR1 reads SGHTA; CDR2 reads FQGNSA. The V and J ends lost 6 bases and 9 bases, in that order; junction bases with no gene match: 4. The CDR3 length is 13 residues. DNA for the CDR3: TGTGCCAGCAGGGACAGGGAAGGTTCACCCCTCCACTTT. It translates to CASRDREGSPLHF.

This clonotype has just a few counts. In DNA, the CDR3 is TGTGCCAGCAGCCGGACAGCTGTAAATAATTCACCCCTCCACTTT. It codes for CASSRTAVNNSPLHF. This chain joins TRBV7-2 and TRBJ1-6, with D perhaps TRBD1 (6 bases). In germline, CDR1 is SGHTA, CDR2 FQGNSA. V lost 5 bases to trimming and J lost 5 bases, with 13 bases between them. The CDR3 consists of 15 residues.

This clonotype turned up a few times. The chain carries TRBV12-5 and TRBJ2-1; 10 bases fit TRBD1. Trimming took 6 bases from V and 4 from J; bases not matched to a gene: 12. CDR3 size: 17 residues. Looked up from germline, CDR1 is LGHNT and CDR2 is FRNRAP. CDR3 bases: TGTGCTAGTGGAAGACAGGGGGCCATTAATTCATACAATGAGCAGTTCTTC. Translated, it gives CASGRQGAINSYNEQFF. The full variable domain, with the rest looked up from reference TRBV12-5 and TRBJ2-1, is DARVTQTPRHKVTEMGQEVTMRCQPILGHNTVFWYRQTMMQGLELLAYFRNRAPLDDSGMPKDRFSAEMPDATLATLKIQPSEPRDSAVYFCASGRQGAINSYNEQFFGPGTRLTVL.

This clonotype was counted many times. This rearrangement joins TRBV7-9 to TRBJ2-1; 14 bases are shared with TRBD2. V lost 4 bases, J lost 1 base, and 9 bases stayed unmatched. The germline V gene has CDR1 SEHNR and CDR2 FQNEAQ (reference sequence). There are 19 residues in the CDR3. For the CDR3, the DNA is TGTGCCAGCAGCTCCTCAAGGACTAGCGGGGGGCTATCCTACAATGAGCAGTTCTTC. Protein: CASSSSRTSGGLSYNEQFF.

This clonotype has a handful of counts. The J gene is TRBJ2-2, the V gene TRBV19, with D possibly TRBD1 on 6 matching bases. V lost 7 bases and J lost 7, with 13 bases in between. The CDR3 spans 13 residues. Germline CDR1 LNHDA, CDR2 SQIVND (reference sequence). The DNA for the CDR3 is TGTGCCAGTAACGCACAGGGCAACGGGGAGCTGTTTTTT. Its protein product is CASNAQGNGELFF.

The table lists this clonotype with many counts. The V and J genes are TRBV7-9 and TRBJ2-7, with D maybe TRBD1 (5 bases). V dropped 5 bases and J dropped 4 bases, with 9 bases sitting between them. The CDR3 spans 12 residues. Germline values: CDR1 SEHNR, CDR2 FQNEAQ (reference sequence). CDR3 DNA: TGTGCCAGCAGCCGTAGACAGTACGAGCAGTACTTC. Translating it yields CASSRRQYEQYF.

The chain uses TRBV7-2 and TRBJ2-3, with TRBD2 matching over 10 bases. Germline V gene data show CDR1 as SGHTA and CDR2 as FQGNSA. There are 17 residues in the CDR3. V dropped 5 bases and J dropped 6; count of bases not matched to a gene: 14. The CDR3 spells CASSSPPGTSEWDTQYF. For the CDR3, the DNA is TGTGCCAGCAGCAGCCCCCCCGGGACTAGCGAGTGGGATACGCAGTATTTT. Based on the CDR3 plus reference TRBV7-2 and TRBJ2-3, the full variable domain is GAGVSQSPSNKVTEKGKDVELRCDPISGHTALYWYRQSLGQGLEFLIYFQGNSAPDKSGLPSDRFSAERTGGSVSTLTIQRTQQEDSAVYLCASSSPPGTSEWDTQYFGPGTRLTVL.

J is TRBJ2-7 and V is TRBV11-3, with a tentative D call TRBD1 (5 bases). Per germline, CDR1 SGHNT and CDR2 YENEEA. Trimming took 0 bases from V and 2 from J, leaving 17 bases between them. The CDR3 is 17 amino acids. The CDR3 DNA sequence: TGTGCCAGCAGCTTAGATCAAGGGGCCGGGCCGACCTACGAGCAGTACTTC. It is translated as CASSLDQGAGPTYEQYF.

The gene calls are TRBV6-5 and TRBJ2-3; no clear D gene. V was clipped by 2 bases and J by 2 bases, with 5 bases between them. The CDR3 consists of 13 residues. CDR1 is MNHEY and CDR2 is SVGAGI in the germline V gene. CDR3 sequence (DNA): TGTGCCAGCAGTTACCGGGCCACAGATACGCAGTATTTT. Translated, it gives CASSYRATDTQYF.

In this sample, this clonotype turned up many times. The chain carries TRBV5-4 and TRBJ2-5; D ambiguous. The V gene's germline CDR1 is SGHNT and CDR2 YYREEE (reference sequence). The CDR3 totals 12 residues. Trimming removed 5 bases at V and 5 bases at J, with 10 bases between. The CDR3 loop reads CASRFSGETQYF. CDR3 coding DNA: TGTGCCAGCAGGTTTAGTGGCGAGACCCAGTACTTC. Filled out from reference TRBV5-4 and TRBJ2-5, the complete variable domain reads ETGVTQSPTHLIKTRGQQVTLRCSSQSGHNTVSWYQQALGQGPQFIFQYYREEENGRGNFPPRFSGLQFPNYSSELNVNALELDDSALYLCASRFSGETQYFGPGTRLLVL.

This clonotype was seen a few times. The V and J genes are TRBV7-9 and TRBJ2-5; the match to TRBD1 covers 11 bases. V shed 5 bases and J 3 bases; nucleotides not matched to a gene: 5. This CDR3 contains 15 residues. Germline V gene data show CDR1 as SEHNR and CDR2 as FQNEAQ (reference sequence). The CDR3 is CASSARDRGKETQYF. Here the CDR3 DNA reads TGTGCCAGCAGCGCCCGGGACAGGGGGAAAGAGACCCAGTACTTC.

The chain uses TRBV6-1 and TRBJ2-3; 11 bases fit TRBD1. CDR3 length equals 16 residues. The trim removed 5 bases at V and 6 bases at J, leaving 10 bases unmatched. Germline CDR1 MNHNS, CDR2 SASEGT. DNA of the CDR3: TGTGCCAGCAGTCGTGCTCGGGACAGGGGGGCCGATACGCAGTATTTT. Its protein product is CASSRARDRGADTQYF.

The V and J genes are TRBV21-1 and TRBJ2-7; the table's D call, TRBD1, has no DNA check behind it. TRBV21-1 is reported as a pseudogene. The CDR3 covers 12 residues. CDR3 nucleotides: TGTGCCAGTACCCCCACGCTGGGGGAGCAGTACGTC. Protein: CASTPTLGEQYV.

This clonotype was seen repeatedly, ten times or more. The rearrangement links TRBV7-9 to TRBJ2-1; D gene ambiguous. The CDR3 sequence is 13 residues long. Germline V gives CDR1 SEHNR, CDR2 FQNEAQ (reference sequence). The V end was cut by 5 bases, the J end by 3 bases, with 8 bases between. CDR3 nucleotides: TGTGCCAGCAGCCTTGACTTCTACAATGAGCAGTTCTTC. As protein: CASSLDFYNEQFF.

This clonotype has only a few counts. The chain links TRBV20-1 to TRBJ2-3; D ambiguous. Trimming took off 4 bases at V and 0 bases at J, with 11 bases between the two ends. This CDR3 region has 14 residues. Germline V lookup: CDR1 DFQATT, CDR2 SNEGSKA (reference sequence). As DNA, the CDR3 is TGCAGTGCTAAGTTGGCGGCTAGCACAGATACGCAGTATTTT. Translation: CSAKLAASTDTQYF.

This clonotype was recorded at least ten times. This rearrangement joins TRBV7-8 to TRBJ2-3, with D perhaps TRBD2 (6 bases). V dropped 5 bases and J dropped 3 bases, with 12 bases sitting between them. This CDR3 comprises 14 residues. The V gene's germline CDR1 is SGHVS and CDR2 FQNEAQ. In nucleotides, the CDR3 is TGTGCCAGCAGCCGCGATGGAGGGACAGATACGCAGTATTTT. Residues: CASSRDGGTDTQYF.

This clonotype occurred many times. The rearrangement links TRBV7-6 to TRBJ2-7, with unresolved D. The CDR3 loop spans 15 amino acids. Trimming took 0 bases from V and 2 from J, leaving 11 bases between them. Germline V lookup: CDR1 SGHVS, CDR2 FNYEAQ. The CDR3 is CASSLAVGWTYEQYV. The CDR3 DNA is TGTGCCAGCAGCTTAGCGGTGGGGTGGACCTACGAGCAGTACGTC.

There are a few counts of this clonotype. The chain combines TRBV4-3 with TRBJ1-4, with TRBD1 matching 8 bases. The germline V gene has CDR1 LGHNA and CDR2 YSLEER. The CDR3 runs 14 residues. Trimming removed 4 bases from V and 3 bases from J; junction bases left unmatched: 1. CDR3: CASSRTGSNEKLFF. CDR3 DNA sequence: TGCGCCAGCAGCCGGACAGGGTCTAATGAAAAACTGTTTTTT.

This clonotype was detected ten times or more. This chain connects TRBV6-1 to TRBJ2-3; D unresolved. Germline CDR1 reads MNHNS; CDR2 reads SASEGT. V was pared by 2 bases and J by 6 bases, with 6 bases between. This CDR3 comprises 12 residues. This chain's CDR3 is CASSERGDTQYF. CDR3 coding DNA: TGTGCCAGCAGTGAACGTGGGGATACGCAGTATTTT.

The chain combines TRBV5-1 with TRBJ2-3, with 8 bases identical to TRBD2. The CDR3 length is 17 residues. Per the germline V gene, CDR1 is SGHRS and CDR2 is YFSETQ. V lost 4 bases to trimming and J lost 5 bases; unmatched junction nucleotides: 15. The CDR3 here is CASSDPSRAGAGDTQYF. The DNA for the CDR3 is TGCGCCAGCAGCGATCCCTCCCGAGCGGGGGCGGGAGATACGCAGTATTTT.

This clonotype was counted only a few times. This chain uses TRBV6-2 or TRBV6-3 with TRBJ1-5, with a weak D call TRBD1 (5 bases). Germline lookup yields CDR1 MNHEY and CDR2 SVGEGT. V gave up 10 bases and J gave up 6 bases, with 28 bases separating them. The CDR3 runs to 17 residues. In DNA form, the CDR3 reads TGTGCCACCTCCTGGAGAACCGGGACCAACCGTAGTCAGCCCCAGCATTTT. This sequence encodes CATSWRTGTNRSQPQHF.

CDR3 sequence reads: CASNSGTSGGTGELFF. The CDR3, as DNA: TGTGCCAGCAACTCCGGGACTAGCGGGGGGACCGGGGAGCTGTTTTTT. V is TRBV7-8 and J is TRBJ2-2, with TRBD2 matching 15 bases. Losses at the gene ends were 7 bases for V and 5 bases for J; bases not matched to a gene: 5. The length of the CDR3 is 16 residues. The germline V gene has CDR1 SGHVS and CDR2 FQNEAQ.

The chain recombines TRBV7-3 with TRBJ2-5; 9 positions match TRBD2. The ends lost 4 bases at V and 5 bases at J; junction bases unmatched: 11. In germline, CDR1 is SGHTA, CDR2 FQGTGA. This CDR3 has 16 residues. CDR3 in amino acids: CASSSDLAGGLETQYF. As DNA, the CDR3 is TGTGCCAGCAGCTCAGACTTGGCGGGGGGGCTGGAGACCCAGTACTTC.

This clonotype was detected ten times or more. The V gene is TRBV4-3, the J gene TRBJ1-6; 10 bases match TRBD1. Germline V gives CDR1 LGHNA, CDR2 YSLEER. CDR3 length equals 17 residues. V shed 3 bases and J 6 bases; nucleotides not matched to a gene: 8. This chain's CDR3 is CASSQETGTGVNSPLHF. The CDR3 coding sequence is TGCGCCAGCAGCCAGGAGACCGGGACAGGGGTTAATTCACCCCTCCACTTT.